One sample yielded the 23 T cell receptor beta chains listed below, sequenced in a study of blood T cell repertoires in COVID-19. Assay: immunoSEQ multiplex PCR; the TCRdb copy retains only in-frame clones and omits some. The table shows around 25,000 clones, with roughly 80% occurring only once. The sequenced sample was peripheral blood. The receptors here all came from a man aged 70 or older with active COVID-19.

This sequence joins TRBV4-2 and TRBJ1-1; unclear D gene. The CDR3 runs 18 residues. V was cut by 0 bases and J by 1 base, with 18 bases left in between. Germline assignment: CDR1 LGHNA and CDR2 YNFKEQ. The CDR3 DNA follows: TGTGCCAGCAGCCAAGATGGACGCTCGGGATTTGAGAACACTGAAGCTTTCTTT. Its translation: CASSQDGRSGFENTEAFF.

The rearrangement joins TRBV6-6 to TRBJ1-3; perhaps TRBD1 as D (6 bases). The CDR3 is 14 amino acids. Trimming took off 1 base at V and 6 bases at J, with 10 bases between the two ends. CDR1 and CDR2 (germline): MNHNY, SVGAGI (reference sequence). The CDR3 nucleotides read TGTGCCAGCAGTTACTTACAGGGTCTAAACACCATATATTTT. Protein product: CASSYLQGLNTIYF.

In its sample, this clone was seen a few times. J is TRBJ2-5 and V is TRBV6-5; unclear D gene. This CDR3 is 12 amino acids long. Trimming left V 6 bases short and J 4 bases short, with 9 bases between. CDR1 and CDR2 (germline): MNHEY, SVGAGI. The CDR3 DNA reads TGTGCCAGCAGGAGCCCGTTAGAGACCCAGTACTTC. Protein: CASRSPLETQYF.

The chain links TRBV29-1 to TRBJ1-2; the match to TRBD1 covers 7 bases. V lost 7 bases to trimming and J lost 4 bases; unmatched junction nucleotides: 12. This CDR3 has 14 residues. Germline CDR1 reads SQVTM; CDR2 reads ANQGSEA. The CDR3 sequence is CSARASGDSYGYTF. The CDR3 region has the DNA TGCAGCGCCAGGGCGTCGGGGGACAGCTATGGCTACACCTTC.

The chain couples TRBV5-5 to TRBJ1-1; D possibly corresponds to TRBD1 (5 bases). Germline V gives CDR1 SGHKS, CDR2 YYEKEE (reference sequence). V gave up 4 bases and J gave up 1 base, with 11 bases separating them. CDR3 length: 14 residues. CDR3 in amino acids: CASSQQVRNTEAFF. The CDR3 DNA reads TGTGCCAGCAGCCAACAGGTGAGGAACACTGAAGCTTTCTTT.

The genes are TRBV6-5 and TRBJ2-3, with 10 bases aligning to TRBD2. The V gene's germline CDR1 is MNHEY and CDR2 SVGAGI. The length of the CDR3 is 13 residues. The V gene end was trimmed by 4 bases and the J gene end by 13 bases; junction bases not matched to a gene: 8. The CDR3 protein is CASSSHSGGKEYF. Written as DNA, the CDR3 is TGTGCCAGCAGTTCCCATAGCGGGGGGAAAGAGTATTTT.

V is TRBV30 and J is TRBJ2-2; a weak D match, TRBD2 (5 bases). Trimming left V 0 bases short and J 1 base short, with 12 bases between. This CDR3 contains 16 residues. Germline assignment: CDR1 GTSNPN and CDR2 SVGIG (reference sequence). CDR3 DNA: TGTGCCTGGAGTGTACTCGTACTAGAGAACACCGGGGAGCTGTTTTTT. Encoded protein: CAWSVLVLENTGELFF.

J is TRBJ1-5 and V is TRBV7-2; D call uncertain. The CDR3 sequence is 12 residues long. Trimming left V 2 bases short and J 7 bases short, with 6 bases between. Germline CDR1 SGHTA, CDR2 FQGNSA. CDR3 amino acids: CASSLRGQPQHF. The CDR3 DNA follows: TGTGCCAGCAGCTTACGGGGACAGCCCCAGCATTTT. Filled out from reference TRBV7-2 and TRBJ1-5, the complete variable domain reads GAGVSQSPSNKVTEKGKDVELRCDPISGHTALYWYRQSLGQGLEFLIYFQGNSAPDKSGLPSDRFSAERTGGSVSTLTIQRTQQEDSAVYLCASSLRGQPQHFGDGTRLSIL.

The genes are TRBV5-4 and TRBJ1-2; D gene uncertain. Trimming cost V 4 bases and J 7 bases, with 11 bases left between them. The CDR3 contains 12 residues. Germline V lookup: CDR1 SGHNT, CDR2 YYREEE (reference sequence). The DNA of the CDR3 is TGTGCCAGCAGCCTTAGAGAGGGTGGCTACACCTTC. This sequence encodes CASSLREGGYTF. The whole variable domain, filled in from reference TRBV5-4 and TRBJ1-2, reads ETGVTQSPTHLIKTRGQQVTLRCSSQSGHNTVSWYQQALGQGPQFIFQYYREEENGRGNFPPRFSGLQFPNYSSELNVNALELDDSALYLCASSLREGGYTFGSGTRLTVV.

The chain carries TRBV15 and TRBJ1-5; 12 nucleotides align to TRBD1. This CDR3 comprises 14 residues. V gave up 6 bases and J gave up 6 bases; unmatched junction bases: 3. Per the germline V gene, CDR1 is LNHNV and CDR2 is YYDKDF (reference sequence). The CDR3 is CATRGTGGSQPQHF. The CDR3 nucleotides read TGTGCCACCAGGGGGACAGGGGGCAGTCAGCCCCAGCATTTT.

The CDR3 sequence is CAWRNRQGNFHEQYF. CDR3 DNA sequence: TGTGCCTGGAGGAATAGACAGGGGAATTTCCACGAGCAGTACTTC. J is TRBJ2-7 and V is TRBV30; 8 bases are shared with TRBD1. Germline CDR1 GTSNPN, CDR2 SVGIG (reference sequence). The CDR3 length is 15 residues. With V trimmed by 3 bases and J by 5 bases, 12 bases remained unmatched.

The gene calls are TRBV6-5 and TRBJ1-1; 7 bases are shared with TRBD1. Trimming at V came to 11 bases and at J to 2 bases, leaving 14 bases not matched to a gene. Germline CDR1 and CDR2: MNHEY and SVGAGI. CDR3 size: 15 residues. The CDR3 region is CASRRSRTGNTEAFF. The CDR3 region has the DNA TGTGCCTCACGAAGATCCCGGACAGGAAACACTGAAGCTTTCTTT.

This clone was found a few times. V and J are TRBV6-8 and TRBJ1-1; D is undetermined. CDR3 size: 13 residues. V lost 2 bases and J 1 base, leaving 5 bases between the germline ends. CDR1 and CDR2 from the germline V gene are MNHGY and SAAAGT. The CDR3 DNA reads TGTGCCAGCAGTTACCCCAGGAACACTGAAGCTTTCTTT. Translation gives CASSYPRNTEAFF.

The V gene is TRBV28, the J gene TRBJ1-1; D remains unclear. Germline lookup yields CDR1 MDHEN and CDR2 SYDVKM. This CDR3 has 11 residues. The CDR3 region has the DNA TGTGCGGCACAGAGGAACACTGAAGCTTTCTTT. Its translation is CAAQRNTEAFF.

The chain links TRBV7-9 to TRBJ1-1; D not resolved. CDR1 and CDR2 from the germline V gene are SEHNR and FQNEAQ (reference sequence). The V gene lost 5 bases and the J gene lost 1 base, with 11 bases spanning the gap. CDR3 length: 14 residues. The CDR3 loop reads CASSPSGSNTEAFF. CDR3 in DNA: TGTGCCAGCAGCCCCTCGGGTTCGAACACTGAAGCTTTCTTT.

The chain employs TRBV2 and TRBJ2-7, with 9 nucleotides matching TRBD1. Germline lookup yields CDR1 SNHLY and CDR2 FYNNEI. This CDR3 is 13 amino acids long. J was trimmed by 6 bases and V by 10 bases; bases with no gene match: 10. CDR3 in DNA: TGTGCCACCGCCGGGACAGGGAGTCCCGAGCAGTACTTC. This codes for CATAGTGSPEQYF.

The chain links TRBV11-2 to TRBJ2-2, with D uncertain. Trimming removed 0 bases at V and 6 bases at J, with 5 bases between. In germline, CDR1 is SGHAT, CDR2 FQNNGV. CDR3 size: 13 residues. The CDR3 spells CASSLDLAGELFF. In nucleotides, the CDR3 is TGTGCCAGCAGCTTAGATCTAGCCGGGGAGCTGTTTTTT.

The chain joins TRBV2 to TRBJ1-1; D is unclear. With 9 bases removed from V and 3 bases from J, the gap between germline ends came to 14 bases. The germline V gene has CDR1 SNHLY and CDR2 FYNNEI. The CDR3 loop spans 13 amino acids. The CDR3 region is CASTLEEDTEAFF. CDR3 in DNA: TGTGCCAGTACCTTGGAGGAGGACACTGAAGCTTTCTTT.

The chain is built from TRBV3-1 (or the pseudogene TRBV3-2) and TRBJ2-1, with TRBD2 identical over 10 bases. CDR1 LGHDT and CDR2 YNNKEL come from the germline V gene (reference sequence). Trimming at V came to 4 bases and at J to 8 bases, leaving 8 bases not matched to a gene. This CDR3 has 15 amino acids. CDR3 DNA: TGTGCCAGCAGCCCCCGTCTAGCGGGAGCCCATGAGCAGTTCTTC. As protein: CASSPRLAGAHEQFF.

The chain is built from TRBV7-9 and TRBJ1-1; D possibly corresponds to TRBD1 (6 bases). This CDR3 spans 15 amino acids. Germline values: CDR1 SEHNR, CDR2 FQNEAQ (reference sequence). Trimming took 5 bases from V and 0 from J, leaving 13 bases between them. The CDR3 DNA is TGTGCCAGCAGCCTAACAGGGAAAATGAACACTGAAGCTTTCTTT. It codes for CASSLTGKMNTEAFF. Full variable domain (missing parts from reference TRBV7-9 and TRBJ1-1): DTGVSQNPRHKITKRGQNVTFRCDPISEHNRLYWYRQTLGQGPEFLTYFQNEAQLEKSRLLSDRFSAERPKGSFSTLEIQRTEQGDSAMYLCASSLTGKMNTEAFFGQGTRLTVV.

The genes are TRBV3-1 (or the pseudogene TRBV3-2) and TRBJ1-1; D unclear. The V end lost 4 bases, the J end lost 5 bases, and 17 bases lay between the germline ends. The CDR3 is 15 amino acids. The germline V gene encodes CDR1 LGHDT and CDR2 YNNKEL (reference sequence). The CDR3 DNA is TGTGCCAGCAGCCCCTACCTCGGCGGGCAGACTGAAGCTTTCTTT. This encodes CASSPYLGGQTEAFF.

The table lists this clone with a count of one. J is TRBJ1-5 and V is TRBV6-5; D not certain. Per the germline V gene, CDR1 is MNHEY and CDR2 is SVGAGI. Trimming stripped 6 bases from V and 0 bases from J, with 12 bases between. The CDR3 totals 15 residues. DNA of the CDR3: TGTGCCAGCAGGCTCAGGTTCTCTAGCAATCAGCCCCAGCATTTT. It is translated as CASRLRFSSNQPQHF.

J is TRBJ2-2 and V is TRBV11-2, with D unresolved. There are 13 residues in the CDR3. Germline V gene sequence: CDR1 SGHAT, CDR2 FQNNGV. V lost 3 bases and J lost 5, with 7 bases in between. CDR3 loop: CASSLERTGELFF. In DNA form, the CDR3 reads TGTGCCAGCAGCTTGGAGCGAACCGGGGAGCTGTTTTTT. Looking up the rest from reference TRBV11-2 and TRBJ2-2 gives the full variable domain: EAGVAQSPRYKIIEKRQSVAFWCNPISGHATLYWYQQILGQGPKLLIQFQNNGVVDDSQLPKDRFSAERLKGVDSTLKIQPAKLEDSAVYLCASSLERTGELFFGEGSRLTVL.